The source of this TCR beta chain is a study of molecular identifiers for immune sequencing clone quantification. V lost 5 bases and J lost 4, with 12 bases in between. CDR1 and CDR2 from the germline V gene are SEHNR and FQNEAQ (reference sequence). The CDR3 is 13 amino acids. This clonotype was seen many times. Its antigen remains unidentified. RNA fractions of 10%, 30% or 50% and roughly 18,000 to 1,000,000 sorted cells were the source of naive CD8 libraries. Study-wide results and caveats: Clones above 20 RNA copies contained over 98% of effector molecules but under 1% of naive ones.

Previously described methods and listed TCR primers produced bulk TCR libraries. TCRdb re-derived calls from the PCR reads in MiXCR, one entry per CDR3 protein. Here the sample spans tens of thousands of distinct CDR3 sequences, roughly 23% being singletons. The source is a human donor in good health. Some libraries in this study had Jurkat cell RNA spiked in. Sequenced input: naive CD8+ T cells from blood, with Jurkat cell RNA spiked in. Subset here: FACS-sorted CD8+CD4-CCR7+CD45RA+ naive T cells. This chain links TRBV7-9 with TRBJ2-7, with a possible D match to TRBD2 (6 bases). CDR3 DNA sequence: TGTGCCAGCAGCCCAGAGGCGGGGTACGAGCAGTACTTC. Its translation is CASSPEAGYEQYF.